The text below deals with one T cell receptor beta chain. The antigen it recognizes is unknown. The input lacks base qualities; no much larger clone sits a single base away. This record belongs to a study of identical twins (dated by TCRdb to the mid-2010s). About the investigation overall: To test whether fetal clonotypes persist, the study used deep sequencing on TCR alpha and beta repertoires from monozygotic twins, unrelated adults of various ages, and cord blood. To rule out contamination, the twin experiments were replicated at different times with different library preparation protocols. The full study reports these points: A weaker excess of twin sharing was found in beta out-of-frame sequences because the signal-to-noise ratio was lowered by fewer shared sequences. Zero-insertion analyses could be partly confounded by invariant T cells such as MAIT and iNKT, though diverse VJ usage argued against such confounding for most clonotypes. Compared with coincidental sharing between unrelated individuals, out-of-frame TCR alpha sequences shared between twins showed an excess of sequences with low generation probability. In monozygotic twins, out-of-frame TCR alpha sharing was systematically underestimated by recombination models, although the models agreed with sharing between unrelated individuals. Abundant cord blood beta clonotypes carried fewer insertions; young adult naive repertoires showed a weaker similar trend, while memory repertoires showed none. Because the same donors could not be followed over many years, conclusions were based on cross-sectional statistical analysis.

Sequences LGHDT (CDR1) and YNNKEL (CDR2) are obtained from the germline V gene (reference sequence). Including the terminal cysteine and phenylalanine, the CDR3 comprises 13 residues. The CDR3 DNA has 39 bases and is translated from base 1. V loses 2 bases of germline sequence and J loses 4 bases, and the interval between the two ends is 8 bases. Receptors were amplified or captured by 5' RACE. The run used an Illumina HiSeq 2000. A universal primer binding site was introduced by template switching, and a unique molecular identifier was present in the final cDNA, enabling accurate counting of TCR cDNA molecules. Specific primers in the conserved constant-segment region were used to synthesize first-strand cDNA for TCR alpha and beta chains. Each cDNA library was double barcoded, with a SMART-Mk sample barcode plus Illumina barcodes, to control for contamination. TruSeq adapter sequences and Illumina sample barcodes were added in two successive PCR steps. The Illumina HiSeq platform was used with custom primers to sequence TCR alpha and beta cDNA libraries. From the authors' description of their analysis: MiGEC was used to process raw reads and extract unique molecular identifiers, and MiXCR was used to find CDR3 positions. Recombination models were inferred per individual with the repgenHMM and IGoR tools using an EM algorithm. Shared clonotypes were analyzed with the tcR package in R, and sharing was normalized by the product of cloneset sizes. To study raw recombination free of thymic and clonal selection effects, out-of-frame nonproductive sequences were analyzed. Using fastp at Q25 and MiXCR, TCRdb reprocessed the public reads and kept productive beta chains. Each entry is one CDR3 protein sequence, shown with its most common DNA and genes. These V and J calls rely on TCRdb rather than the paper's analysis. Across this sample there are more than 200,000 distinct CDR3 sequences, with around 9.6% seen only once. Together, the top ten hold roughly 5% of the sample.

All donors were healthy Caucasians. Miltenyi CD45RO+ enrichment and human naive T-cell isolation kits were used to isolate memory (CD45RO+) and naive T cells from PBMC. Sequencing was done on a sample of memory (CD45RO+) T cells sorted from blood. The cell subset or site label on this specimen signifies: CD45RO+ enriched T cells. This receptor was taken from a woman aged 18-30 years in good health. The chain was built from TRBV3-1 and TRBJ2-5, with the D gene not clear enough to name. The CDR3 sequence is CASSQRPTETQYF. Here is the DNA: TGTGCCAGCAGCCAACGACCCACAGAGACCCAGTACTTC.